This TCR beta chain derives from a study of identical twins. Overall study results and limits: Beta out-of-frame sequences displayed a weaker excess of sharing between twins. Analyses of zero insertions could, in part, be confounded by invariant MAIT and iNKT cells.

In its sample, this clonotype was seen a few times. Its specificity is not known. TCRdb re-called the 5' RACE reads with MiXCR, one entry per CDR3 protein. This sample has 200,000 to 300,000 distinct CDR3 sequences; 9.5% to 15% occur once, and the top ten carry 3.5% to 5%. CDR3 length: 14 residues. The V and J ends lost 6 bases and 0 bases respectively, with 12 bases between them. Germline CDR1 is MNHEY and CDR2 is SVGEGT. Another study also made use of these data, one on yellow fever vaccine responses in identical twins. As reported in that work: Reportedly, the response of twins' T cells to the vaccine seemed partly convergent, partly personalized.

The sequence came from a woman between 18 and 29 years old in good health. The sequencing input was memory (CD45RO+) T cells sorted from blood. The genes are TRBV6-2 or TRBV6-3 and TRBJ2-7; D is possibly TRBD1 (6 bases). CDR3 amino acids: CASSPVDSSYEQYF. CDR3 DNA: TGTGCCAGCAGCCCCGTGGACAGCTCCTACGAGCAGTACTTC.